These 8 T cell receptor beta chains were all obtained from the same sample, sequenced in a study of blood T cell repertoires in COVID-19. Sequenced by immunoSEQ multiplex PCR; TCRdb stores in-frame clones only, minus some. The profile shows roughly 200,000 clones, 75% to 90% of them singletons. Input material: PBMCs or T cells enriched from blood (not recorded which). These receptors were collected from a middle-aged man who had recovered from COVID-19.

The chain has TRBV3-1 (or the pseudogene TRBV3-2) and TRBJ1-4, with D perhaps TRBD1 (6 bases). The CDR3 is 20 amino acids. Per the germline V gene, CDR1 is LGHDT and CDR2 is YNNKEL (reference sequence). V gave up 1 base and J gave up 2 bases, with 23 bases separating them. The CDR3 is CASSQGTKGVWRLTNEKLFF. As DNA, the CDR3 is TGTGCCAGCAGCCAAGGGACCAAGGGGGTTTGGAGGTTGACTAATGAAAAACTGTTTTTT.

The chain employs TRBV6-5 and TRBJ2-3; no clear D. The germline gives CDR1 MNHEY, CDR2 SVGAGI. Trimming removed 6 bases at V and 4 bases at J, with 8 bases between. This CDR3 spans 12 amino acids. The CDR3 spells CASRSSADTQYF. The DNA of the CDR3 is TGTGCCAGCAGGTCCAGCGCAGATACGCAGTATTTT.

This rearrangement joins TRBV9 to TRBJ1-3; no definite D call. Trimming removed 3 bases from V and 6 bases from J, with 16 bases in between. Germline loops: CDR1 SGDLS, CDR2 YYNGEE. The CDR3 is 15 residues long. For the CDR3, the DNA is TGTGCCAGCAGCGCTCCCCTAGGGAGAAAAAACACCATATATTTT. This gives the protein CASSAPLGRKNTIYF.

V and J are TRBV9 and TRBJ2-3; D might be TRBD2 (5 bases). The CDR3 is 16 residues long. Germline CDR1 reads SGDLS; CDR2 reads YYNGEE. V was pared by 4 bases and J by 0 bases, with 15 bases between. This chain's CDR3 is CASSSRGGPSTDTQYF. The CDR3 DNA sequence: TGTGCCAGCAGCTCACGGGGTGGGCCTAGCACAGATACGCAGTATTTT.

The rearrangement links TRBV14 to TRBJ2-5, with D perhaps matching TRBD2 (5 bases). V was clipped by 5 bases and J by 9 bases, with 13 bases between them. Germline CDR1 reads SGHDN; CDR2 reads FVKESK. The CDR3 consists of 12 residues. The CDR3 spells CASSSGGPSQYF. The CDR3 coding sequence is TGTGCCAGCAGCTCAGGAGGTCCGTCCCAGTACTTC.

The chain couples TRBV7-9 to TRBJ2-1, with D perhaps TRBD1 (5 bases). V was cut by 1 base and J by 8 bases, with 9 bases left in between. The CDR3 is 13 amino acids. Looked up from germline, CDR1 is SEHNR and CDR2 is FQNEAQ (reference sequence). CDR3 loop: CASSLGGSDEQFF. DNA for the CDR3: TGTGCCAGCAGCTTAGGGGGCAGCGATGAGCAGTTCTTC.

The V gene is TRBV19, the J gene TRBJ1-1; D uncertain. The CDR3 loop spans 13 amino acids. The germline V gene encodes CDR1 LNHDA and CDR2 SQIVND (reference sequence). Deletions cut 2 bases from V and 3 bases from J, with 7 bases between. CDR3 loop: CASSIQDDTEAFF. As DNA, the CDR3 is TGTGCCAGTAGTATACAGGATGACACTGAAGCTTTCTTT.

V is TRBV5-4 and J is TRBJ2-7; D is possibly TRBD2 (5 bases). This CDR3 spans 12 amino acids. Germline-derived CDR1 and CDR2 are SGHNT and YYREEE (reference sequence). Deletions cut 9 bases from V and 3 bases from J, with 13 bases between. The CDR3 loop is CATRLRIYEQYF. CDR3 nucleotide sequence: TGTGCCACCCGACTACGAATCTACGAGCAGTACTTC.